The 31 T cell receptor beta chains given below trace back to one sample, sequenced in a study of cytomegalovirus exposure and HLA in healthy donors. The primer mix had 60 Vbeta and 13 Jbeta primers. Sequenced by immunoSEQ multiplex PCR; TCRdb stores in-frame clones only, minus some. The data show around 120,000 clones, and the top ten clones hold around 4%. Sequences were obtained from PBMCs. The source is a man between 18 and 35 years old in good health and CMV-seronegative.

The chain uses TRBV6-5 and TRBJ1-1, with 7 bases matching TRBD1. The CDR3 consists of 15 residues. Trimming removed 5 bases from V and 5 bases from J; junction bases left unmatched: 11. Germline CDR1 reads MNHEY; CDR2 reads SVGAGI. The CDR3 DNA sequence: TGTGCCAGCAGTCCCCGGGTAAGGGGGCGAACTGAAGCTTTCTTT. Encoded protein: CASSPRVRGRTEAFF.

The J gene is TRBJ1-1, the V gene TRBV14; TRBD1 might be the D (5 bases). V lost 5 bases and J lost 1, with 8 bases in between. CDR1 is SGHDN and CDR2 is FVKESK in the germline V gene. The CDR3 consists of 13 residues. The CDR3 reads CASSWGGNTEAFF. The CDR3 DNA follows: TGTGCCAGCAGCTGGGGGGGGAACACTGAAGCTTTCTTT.

The rearrangement joins TRBV18 to TRBJ1-2; no firm D call. From germline, CDR1 is KGHSH and CDR2 LQKENI. Trimming took 4 bases from V and 8 from J, leaving 14 bases between them. The CDR3 sequence is 13 residues long. CDR3 DNA: TGTGCCAGCTCACGCTATGGAGGAGACGGCTACACCTTC. Its translation is CASSRYGGDGYTF.

The chain couples TRBV30 to TRBJ1-2; D perhaps matches TRBD1 (5 bases). CDR3 length: 14 amino acids. The V and J ends lost 1 base and 7 bases respectively, with 16 bases between them. Germline CDR1 reads GTSNPN; CDR2 reads SVGIG (reference sequence). The CDR3 DNA follows: TGTGCCTGGAGTGGAGGCCGGTACCAGGGTGGCTACACCTTC. This translates into CAWSGGRYQGGYTF. The whole variable domain, filled in from reference TRBV30 and TRBJ1-2, reads SQTIHQWPATLVQPVGSPLSLECTVEGTSNPNLYWYRQAAGRGLQLLFYSVGIGQISSEVPQNLSASRPQDRQFILSSKKLLLSDSGFYLCAWSGGRYQGGYTFGSGTRLTVV.

The chain uses TRBV7-9 and TRBJ1-6; D not resolved. CDR3 length: 16 residues. Germline CDR1 and CDR2: SEHNR and FQNEAQ (reference sequence). Trimming took off 3 bases at V and 7 bases at J, with 16 bases between the two ends. The CDR3 sequence is CASSFEGTVPNSPLHF. The CDR3 DNA sequence: TGTGCCAGCAGCTTCGAGGGAACGGTGCCAAATTCACCCCTCCACTTT.

With respect to this clone: At one of its ends the junction is not consistent with the germline gene, which may arise from a read error. The rearrangement joins TRBV19 to TRBJ1-6; D may be TRBD1 (5 bases). The CDR3 has 14 amino acids. Germline V gene sequence: CDR1 LNHDA, CDR2 SQIVND (reference sequence). The CDR3 loop reads CASSLGQGNPPLHF. The CDR3 DNA reads TGTGCCAGTAGCCTAGGGCAGGGTAATCCACCCCTCCACTTT.

The chain is built from TRBV2 and TRBJ2-7; a weak D match, TRBD2 (5 bases). The CDR3 extends over 14 amino acids. V was clipped by 6 bases and J by 4 bases, with 16 bases between them. Germline CDR1 is SNHLY and CDR2 is FYNNEI. For the CDR3, the DNA is TGTGCCAGCAGACCTCTCGGGGTAGATTACGAGCAGTACTTC. Amino acid sequence: CASRPLGVDYEQYF.

The chain is built from TRBV5-1 and TRBJ1-1; D remains unclear. This CDR3 comprises 15 residues. Germline-derived CDR1 and CDR2 are SGHRS and YFSETQ. Deletions cut 0 bases from V and 7 bases from J, with 16 bases between. CDR3 sequence: CASSLVGGPGYEAFF. The DNA of the CDR3 is TGCGCCAGCAGCTTGGTAGGTGGGCCGGGGTATGAAGCTTTCTTT. Combining the CDR3 with reference TRBV5-1 and TRBJ1-1 gives the whole variable domain KAGVTQTPRYLIKTRGQQVTLSCSPISGHRSVSWYQQTPGQGLQFLFEYFSETQRNKGNFPGRFSGRQFSNSRSEMNVSTLELGDSALYLCASSLVGGPGYEAFFGQGTRLTVV.

The chain has TRBV5-8 and TRBJ1-2, with a weak D call TRBD1 (6 bases). The germline V gene encodes CDR1 SGHTS and CDR2 YDEGEE. Trimming removed 0 bases from V and 8 bases from J, with 11 bases in between. The CDR3 is 13 residues long. CDR3 sequence (DNA): TGTGCCAGCAGCTTGGTGAACAGGGAGGGCTACACCTTC. Translating gives CASSLVNREGYTF.

This chain links TRBV19 with TRBJ1-3; perhaps TRBD1 as D (5 bases). This CDR3 has 13 residues. V was clipped by 8 bases and J by 4 bases, with 12 bases between them. The germline gives CDR1 LNHDA, CDR2 SQIVND (reference sequence). CDR3 DNA sequence: TGTGCCAGTCAGACAGATCCCGGAAACACCATATATTTT. It translates to CASQTDPGNTIYF.

The chain recombines TRBV6-5 with TRBJ1-1, with D tentatively TRBD1 (6 bases). CDR1 and CDR2 from the germline V gene are MNHEY and SVGAGI. With 2 bases removed from V and 5 bases from J, the gap between germline ends came to 12 bases. The CDR3 has 14 residues. The CDR3 DNA is TGTGCCAGCAGTTACACGCCCGGACAGACTGAAGCTTTCTTT. As protein: CASSYTPGQTEAFF.

V gene TRBV5-4 combines with J gene TRBJ1-6; 8 nucleotides align to TRBD1. This CDR3 region has 13 residues. The junction had 11 bases not matched to a gene; V was cut back by 7 bases and J by 14 bases. Germline assignment: CDR1 SGHNT and CDR2 YYREEE (reference sequence). The chain's CDR3 is CASHDRGGVTLHF. The CDR3 region has the DNA TGTGCCAGCCACGACAGGGGAGGTGTCACCCTCCACTTT.

The CDR3 bases are TGTGCCAGCAGCACCCGACCGGGTACGGCTGAAGCTTTCTTT. Amino acid sequence: CASSTRPGTAEAFF. The V and J genes are TRBV9 and TRBJ1-1; D remains unclear. The germline V gene has CDR1 SGDLS and CDR2 YYNGEE. The CDR3 spans 14 residues. Between the trimmed V and J ends, which lost 4 bases and 6 bases, there was a span of 16 bases.

The V call is TRBV7-6, the J call TRBJ2-7; a weak D match, TRBD2 (5 bases). CDR1 and CDR2 (germline): SGHVS, FNYEAQ. CDR3 length: 14 residues. The V end was cut by 4 bases, the J end by 3 bases, with 13 bases between. The CDR3 protein is CASSSAPGSYEQYF. In nucleotides, the CDR3 is TGTGCCAGCAGCTCTGCACCGGGAAGCTACGAGCAGTACTTC.

This chain links TRBV5-6 with TRBJ2-1; unclear D gene. The CDR3 spans 17 residues. CDR1 and CDR2 (germline): SGHDT, YYEEEE. V shed 4 bases and J shed 0 bases, with 17 bases lying between them. CDR3: CASSRVTPSSSYNEQFF. The CDR3 nucleotides read TGTGCCAGCAGCCGTGTTACCCCGTCTAGCTCCTACAATGAGCAGTTCTTC. The whole variable domain, filled in from reference TRBV5-6 and TRBJ2-1, reads DAGVTQSPTHLIKTRGQQVTLRCSPKSGHDTVSWYQQALGQGPQFIFQYYEEEERQRGNFPDRFSGHQFPNYSSELNVNALLLGDSALYLCASSRVTPSSSYNEQFFGPGTRLTVL.

This sequence joins TRBV5-6 and TRBJ2-1; a weak D match, TRBD2 (5 bases). Germline CDR1 is SGHDT and CDR2 is YYEEEE. V was trimmed by 3 bases and J by 9 bases, leaving 19 bases between them. The length of the CDR3 is 15 residues. The CDR3 DNA follows: TGTGCCAGCAGCTCCCGACACTTAGGGAGTAGTGAGCAGTTCTTC. It encodes CASSSRHLGSSEQFF.

The chain uses TRBV5-1 and TRBJ1-1; D gene unclear. The V end was cut by 4 bases, the J end by 1 base, with 14 bases between. Germline V gene sequence: CDR1 SGHRS, CDR2 YFSETQ. The CDR3 length is 15 residues. The CDR3 is CASSPIGRANTEAFF. The DNA for the CDR3 is TGCGCCAGCAGCCCTATCGGGAGGGCGAACACTGAAGCTTTCTTT.

The chain is built from TRBV10-3 and TRBJ2-5; 7 bases match TRBD2. CDR3 size: 13 residues. From germline, CDR1 is ENHRY and CDR2 SYGVKD. V dropped 10 bases and J dropped 1; count of bases not matched to a gene: 6. The CDR3 loop reads CATGGRIQETQYF. DNA of the CDR3: TGTGCCACGGGGGGACGGATCCAAGAGACCCAGTACTTC.

The chain uses TRBV29-1 and TRBJ2-3; possible D gene TRBD1, 6 bases. V lost 4 bases to trimming and J lost 2 bases, with 13 bases between them. This CDR3 is 14 amino acids long. Germline CDR1 and CDR2: SQVTM and ANQGSEA. The CDR3 DNA is TGCAGCGTTGTGTCAGGGGCCAACACAGATACGCAGTATTTT. This encodes CSVVSGANTDTQYF.

The rearrangement joins TRBV15 to TRBJ1-1; D gene unclear. This CDR3 has 14 residues. V dropped 0 bases and J dropped 0 bases, with 5 bases sitting between them. In germline, CDR1 is LNHNV, CDR2 YYDKDF (reference sequence). The CDR3 is CATSRDAVNTEAFF. The CDR3 DNA follows: TGTGCCACCAGCAGAGATGCGGTGAACACTGAAGCTTTCTTT.

The chain is built from TRBV2 and TRBJ1-3; possibly TRBD1 for D (5 bases). Germline-derived CDR1 and CDR2 are SNHLY and FYNNEI. This CDR3 has 16 residues. With 4 bases removed from V and 1 base from J, the gap between germline ends came to 14 bases. The CDR3 bases are TGTGCCAGCAGTGGGGGGGTAAACCTATCTGGAAACACCATATATTTT. Translated: CASSGGVNLSGNTIYF.

The CDR3 DNA sequence: TGTGCCAGCAGTGAATACAGGGACACCGGGGAGCTGTTTTTT. This codes for CASSEYRDTGELFF. The chain joins TRBV25-1 to TRBJ2-2, with D perhaps matching TRBD1 (5 bases). CDR3 length: 14 amino acids. From germline, CDR1 is MGHDK and CDR2 SYGVNS. Trimming removed 0 bases at V and 3 bases at J, with 5 bases between.

The CDR3 region is CASSPGQGLTENTEAFF. DNA of the CDR3: TGTGCCAGCAGCCCGGGACAGGGATTGACTGAGAACACTGAAGCTTTCTTT. The chain links TRBV7-6 to TRBJ1-1; 9 bases are shared with TRBD1. CDR1 is SGHVS, CDR2 FNYEAQ, per germline. The J segment lost 1 base and the V segment lost 5 bases, leaving 11 bases of the junction unmatched. This CDR3 region has 17 residues.

Points on this clone: The same CDR3 can be traced to other DNA sequences in this sample. The chain is built from TRBV4-1 and TRBJ2-1, with 9 bases that match TRBD2. Germline V gives CDR1 MGHRA, CDR2 YSYEKL. This CDR3 contains 16 residues. V shed 1 base, J shed 7 bases, and the junction held 8 bases outside the gene matches. This CDR3 reads CASSQGGLAGKNEQFF. CDR3 DNA sequence: TGCGCCAGCAGCCAAGGAGGCCTAGCGGGAAAAAATGAGCAGTTCTTC.

The V call is TRBV29-1, the J call TRBJ1-2; 7 positions agree with TRBD1. The CDR3 sequence is 15 residues long. From germline, CDR1 is SQVTM and CDR2 ANQGSEA. The V and J ends lost 5 bases and 2 bases, in that order; junction bases with no gene match: 11. The DNA of the CDR3 is TGCAGCGTTTCCCAACCGGGACAGCCCAACTATGGCTACACCTTC. This encodes CSVSQPGQPNYGYTF.

This chain uses TRBV19 with TRBJ1-5; 8 positions agree with TRBD1. Germline V gives CDR1 LNHDA, CDR2 SQIVND (reference sequence). This CDR3 contains 15 residues. The trim removed 5 bases at V and 4 bases at J, leaving 7 bases unmatched. CDR3 sequence reads: CASSQLQGANQPQHF. The CDR3 region has the DNA TGTGCCAGTAGTCAATTGCAGGGGGCGAATCAGCCCCAGCATTTT.

This chain joins TRBV30 and TRBJ1-6; D ambiguous. Germline loops: CDR1 GTSNPN, CDR2 SVGIG (reference sequence). The CDR3 length is 13 residues. V was trimmed by 1 base and J by 7 bases, leaving 8 bases between them. The CDR3 DNA is TGTGCCTGGAGTGATATTTCGAATTCACCCCTCCACTTT. Amino acid sequence: CAWSDISNSPLHF.

With regard to this clone: A read error may account for a junction end that differs from germline. The V call is TRBV4-1, the J call TRBJ2-5, with 10 bases fitting TRBD2. Germline V gene lookup returns CDR1 MGHRA and CDR2 YSYEKL. The CDR3 has 16 residues. CDR3 sequence: CAGSQGIAGGRETQYF. CDR3 coding DNA: TGCGCCGGCAGCCAAGGGATAGCGGGAGGTAGGGAGACCCAGTACTTC.

The genes are TRBV7-6 and TRBJ2-7; D ambiguous. Trimming removed 1 base from V and 6 bases from J, with 4 bases in between. The CDR3 sequence is 11 residues long. Germline lookup yields CDR1 SGHVS and CDR2 FNYEAQ. CDR3 in amino acids: CASSLGAEQYF. CDR3 in DNA: TGTGCCAGCAGCTTAGGAGCCGAGCAGTACTTC.

J is TRBJ2-2 and V is TRBV7-2; perhaps TRBD2 as D (5 bases). Germline CDR1 reads SGHTA; CDR2 reads FQGNSA. Trimming cost V 5 bases and J 8 bases, with 21 bases left between them. The length of the CDR3 is 16 residues. The CDR3 region is CASSHQAGPTGGELFF. The CDR3 nucleotides read TGTGCCAGCAGCCACCAGGCGGGCCCCACGGGAGGGGAGCTGTTTTTT.

The V gene is TRBV9, the J gene TRBJ1-2; 8 nucleotides agree with TRBD1. The CDR3 runs 17 residues. Germline values: CDR1 SGDLS, CDR2 YYNGEE. Trimming cost V 2 bases and J 0 bases; bases outside gene matches: 9. CDR3 DNA sequence: TGTGCCAGCAGCGTTGGAACAGGGGGTTATACTAACTATGGCTACACCTTC. This sequence encodes CASSVGTGGYTNYGYTF.